This T cell receptor beta chain was sequenced in a study of cytomegalovirus exposure and HLA in healthy donors. Across the whole study: From donors who were HLA-typed, an early data release held approximately 80 million unique TCRs.

The donors, nominally healthy at sampling, likely had unrecorded immune exposures. Deletions cut 6 bases from V and 3 bases from J, with 22 bases between. CDR3 size: 17 residues. The germline gives CDR1 SGDLS, CDR2 YYNGEE. This PCR relied on a set of 60 Vbeta primers and 13 Jbeta primers. Methods used by the authors: The authors later counted about 80 million unique TCR beta chains, some 10 million of them shared. Measured with immunoSEQ multiplex PCR; TCRdb has only the in-frame clones, and not every one. V, J and clone size are taken as reported in that table, and D and trimming were inferred from the DNA itself. The sample includes 100,000 to 150,000 clones, almost 80% of them seen just once.

This clonotype was sampled from a female donor in good health and CMV-seronegative. This chain connects TRBV9 to TRBJ1-5, with a weak D call TRBD1 (5 bases). Sequences were obtained from PBMCs. Here the CDR3 DNA reads TGTGCCAGCATAGGACCGGGGGAGGTGGGTTACAATCAGCCCCAGCATTTT. It specifies CASIGPGEVGYNQPQHF.